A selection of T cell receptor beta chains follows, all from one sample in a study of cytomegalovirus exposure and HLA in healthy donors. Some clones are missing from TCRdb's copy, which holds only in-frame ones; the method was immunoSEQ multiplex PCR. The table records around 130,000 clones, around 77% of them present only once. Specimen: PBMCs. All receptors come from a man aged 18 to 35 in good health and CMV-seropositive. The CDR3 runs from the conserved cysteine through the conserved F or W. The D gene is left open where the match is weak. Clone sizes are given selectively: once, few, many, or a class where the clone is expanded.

CDR3: CASSTGHLSYEQYF
DNA: TGTGCCAGCAGTACTGGACACCTCTCCTACGAGCAGTACTTC
D: -
size: -
V: TRBV2
J: TRBJ2-7

CDR3: CSVRQQDYEQYF
DNA: TGCAGCGTTCGACAGCAAGACTACGAGCAGTACTTC
D: -
size: few
V: TRBV29-1
J: TRBJ2-7

CDR3: CASSLTSGGALDTDTQYF
DNA: TGTGCCAGCAGCCTCACTAGCGGGGGGGCCCTGGACACAGATACGCAGTATTTT
D: TRBD2
size: -
V: TRBV7-2
J: TRBJ2-3

CDR3: CACRTDEFYEQYF
DNA: TGTGCCTGCCGGACAGACGAATTCTACGAGCAGTACTTC
D: -
size: -
V: TRBV30
J: TRBJ2-7

CDR3: CASRPGQGAKYEQYF
DNA: TGTGCCAGCAGGCCCGGACAGGGGGCTAAATACGAGCAGTACTTC
D: TRBD1
size: -
V: TRBV6-1
J: TRBJ2-7

CDR3: CASSFSGGKTGANVLTF
DNA: TGTGCCAGCAGCTTTTCAGGGGGCAAAACTGGGGCCAACGTCCTGACTTTC
D: TRBD1
size: -
V: TRBV5-6
J: TRBJ2-6

CDR3: CASSLKGPNTEAFF
DNA: TGTGCCAGCAGCTTGAAGGGGCCGAACACTGAAGCTTTCTTT
D: -
size: -
V: TRBV5-4
J: TRBJ1-1

CDR3: CASSLGNPNGYGYTF
DNA: TGTGCCAGCAGTTTAGGAAACCCCAACGGGTATGGCTACACCTTC
D: -
size: -
V: TRBV27
J: TRBJ1-2

CDR3: CAPTARVTDTQYF
DNA: TGTGCCCCGACTGCCAGGGTCACGGATACGCAGTATTTT
D: -
size: once
V: TRBV2
J: TRBJ2-3

CDR3: CSVESQGYEQYF
DNA: TGCAGCGTTGAATCACAGGGCTACGAGCAGTACTTC
D: -
size: -
V: TRBV29-1
J: TRBJ2-7

CDR3: CASSLAQGATGANVLTF
DNA: TGTGCCAGCAGCTTGGCCCAAGGGGCTACTGGGGCCAACGTCCTGACTTTC
D: -
size: -
V: TRBV5-6
J: TRBJ2-6

CDR3: CASKKGTGNQPQHF
DNA: TGTGCCAGCAAGAAAGGGACAGGCAATCAGCCCCAGCATTTT
D: TRBD1
size: -
V: TRBV6-6
J: TRBJ1-5

CDR3: CASSLGRNQETQYF
DNA: TGTGCCAGCAGCCTGGGGCGGAACCAAGAGACCCAGTACTTC
D: -
size: -
V: TRBV13
J: TRBJ2-5

CDR3: CASRPGVSTEAFF
DNA: TGTGCCAGCAGACCAGGGGTAAGCACTGAAGCTTTCTTT
D: -
size: -
V: TRBV7-9
J: TRBJ1-1

CDR3: CASWDRGRSYGYTF
DNA: TGTGCCAGCTGGGACAGGGGGAGAAGCTATGGCTACACCTTC
D: TRBD1
size: -
V: TRBV27
J: TRBJ1-2

CDR3: CASRTGQGAINGYTF
DNA: TGTGCCAGTAGAACGGGACAGGGGGCGATTAATGGCTACACCTTC
D: TRBD1
size: -
V: TRBV19
J: TRBJ1-2

CDR3: CASSQVSSTGYEQYF
DNA: TGCGCCAGCAGCCAAGTATCCAGCACGGGATACGAGCAGTACTTC
D: -
size: -
V: TRBV4-1
J: TRBJ2-7

CDR3: CASSLGGGPADTQYF
DNA: TGTGCCAGCAGCTTAGGGGGAGGGCCCGCAGATACGCAGTATTTT
D: TRBD2
size: -
V: TRBV11-2
J: TRBJ2-3

CDR3: CASSEDTVLEAFF
DNA: TGTGCCAGCAGCGAGGACACTGTCCTAGAAGCTTTCTTT
D: -
size: -
V: TRBV5-5
J: TRBJ1-1

CDR3: CASSYRDTDTEAFF
DNA: TGTGCCAGCAGTTACCGGGACACTGACACTGAAGCTTTCTTT
D: -
size: few
V: TRBV6-6
J: TRBJ1-1

CDR3: CATSRETANNQPQHF
DNA: TGTGCCACCAGCAGAGAGACAGCTAACAATCAGCCCCAGCATTTT
D: -
size: -
V: TRBV15
J: TRBJ1-5

CDR3: CASSHPFDRGVEDTQYF
DNA: TGTGCCAGCAGCCACCCCTTCGACAGGGGGGTCGAAGATACGCAGTATTTT
D: TRBD1
size: few
V: TRBV5-6
J: TRBJ2-3

CDR3: CATKQGFNYGYTF
DNA: TGTGCCACGAAACAGGGATTTAACTATGGCTACACCTTC
D: -
size: -
V: TRBV2
J: TRBJ1-2

CDR3: CASSPPEDEKLFF
DNA: TGTGCCAGTAGCCCCCCGGAGGATGAAAAACTGTTTTTT
D: -
size: -
V: TRBV19
J: TRBJ1-4

CDR3: CASRTDPSLDTIYF
DNA: TGTGCCAGTCGGACAGACCCAAGTCTGGACACCATATATTTT
D: -
size: -
V: TRBV19
J: TRBJ1-3

CDR3: CASSPGTNYGYTF
DNA: TGTGCCAGCAGCCCCGGGACTAACTATGGCTACACCTTC
D: -
size: -
V: TRBV5-5
J: TRBJ1-2

CDR3: CASSLEGQPGGYTF
DNA: TGTGCCAGCAGCTTAGAGGGCCAGCCGGGAGGCTACACCTTC
D: -
size: -
V: TRBV7-9
J: TRBJ1-2

CDR3: CASALTGGQPQHF
DNA: TGTGCCAGCGCTTTGACGGGGGGCCAGCCCCAGCATTTT
D: -
size: -
V: TRBV6-6
J: TRBJ1-5

CDR3: CASSVATSGSVDEQFF
DNA: TGTGCCAGCAGCGTAGCTACAAGCGGGAGTGTCGATGAGCAGTTCTTC
D: TRBD2
size: -
V: TRBV9
J: TRBJ2-1

CDR3: CASSTLRTARNEKLFF
DNA: TGTGCCAGTAGTACGCTCCGGACAGCCAGGAATGAAAAACTGTTTTTT
D: -
size: few
V: TRBV19
J: TRBJ1-4

CDR3: CASSSDRHEQYF
DNA: TGTGCCAGCAGCTCCGACAGGCACGAGCAGTACTTC
D: -
size: few
V: TRBV28
J: TRBJ2-7